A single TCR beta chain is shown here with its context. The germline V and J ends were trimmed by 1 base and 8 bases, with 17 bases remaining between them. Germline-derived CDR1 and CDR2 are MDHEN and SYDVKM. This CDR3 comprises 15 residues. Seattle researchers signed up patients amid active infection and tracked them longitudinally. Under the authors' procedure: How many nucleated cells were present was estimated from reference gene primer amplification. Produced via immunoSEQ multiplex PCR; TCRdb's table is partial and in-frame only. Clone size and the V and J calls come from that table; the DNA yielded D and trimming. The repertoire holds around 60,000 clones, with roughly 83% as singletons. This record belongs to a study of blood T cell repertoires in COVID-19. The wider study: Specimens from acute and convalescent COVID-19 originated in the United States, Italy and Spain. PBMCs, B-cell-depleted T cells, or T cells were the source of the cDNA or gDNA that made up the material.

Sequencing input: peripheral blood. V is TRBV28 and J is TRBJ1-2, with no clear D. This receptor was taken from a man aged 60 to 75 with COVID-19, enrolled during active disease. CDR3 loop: CASSLFREARRGYTF. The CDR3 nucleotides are TGTGCCAGCAGTTTATTTAGGGAGGCCCGTCGAGGCTACACCTTC.